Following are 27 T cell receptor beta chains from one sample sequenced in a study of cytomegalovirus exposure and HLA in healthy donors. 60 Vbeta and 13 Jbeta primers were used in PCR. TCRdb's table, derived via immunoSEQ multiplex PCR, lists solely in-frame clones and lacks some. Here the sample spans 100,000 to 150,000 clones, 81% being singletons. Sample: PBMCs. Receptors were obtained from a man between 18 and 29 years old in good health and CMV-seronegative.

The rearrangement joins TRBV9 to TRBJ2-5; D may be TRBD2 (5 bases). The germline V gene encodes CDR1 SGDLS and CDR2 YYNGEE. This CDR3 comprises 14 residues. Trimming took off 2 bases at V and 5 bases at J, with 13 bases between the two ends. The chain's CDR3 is CASSVLHLAETQYF. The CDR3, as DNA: TGTGCCAGCAGCGTTTTGCATCTAGCCGAGACCCAGTACTTC.

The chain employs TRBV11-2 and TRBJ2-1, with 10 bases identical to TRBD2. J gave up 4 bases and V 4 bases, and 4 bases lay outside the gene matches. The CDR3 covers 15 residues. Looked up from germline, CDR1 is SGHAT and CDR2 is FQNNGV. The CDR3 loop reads CASSSTSGNYNEQFF. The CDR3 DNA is TGTGCCAGCAGCTCTACTAGCGGGAATTACAATGAGCAGTTCTTC.

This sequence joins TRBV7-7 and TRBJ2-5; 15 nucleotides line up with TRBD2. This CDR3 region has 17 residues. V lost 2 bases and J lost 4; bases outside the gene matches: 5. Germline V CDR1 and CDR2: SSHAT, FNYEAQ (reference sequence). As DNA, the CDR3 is TGTGCCAGCAGCTTACCTCCGGGACTAGCGGGGGGAGAGACCCAGTACTTC. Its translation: CASSLPPGLAGGETQYF.

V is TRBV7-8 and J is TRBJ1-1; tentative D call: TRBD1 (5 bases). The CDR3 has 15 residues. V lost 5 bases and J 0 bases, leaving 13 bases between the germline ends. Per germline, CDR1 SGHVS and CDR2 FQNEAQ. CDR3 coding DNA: TGTGCCAGCAGCGCACCCAGGGCCCTGAACACTGAAGCTTTCTTT. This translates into CASSAPRALNTEAFF.

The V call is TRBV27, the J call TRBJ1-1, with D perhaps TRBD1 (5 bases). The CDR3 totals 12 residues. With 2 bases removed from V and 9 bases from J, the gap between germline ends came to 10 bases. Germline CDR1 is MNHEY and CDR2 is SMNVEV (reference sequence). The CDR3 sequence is CASSLVAGKAFF. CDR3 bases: TGTGCCAGCAGTTTAGTGGCAGGGAAAGCTTTCTTT.

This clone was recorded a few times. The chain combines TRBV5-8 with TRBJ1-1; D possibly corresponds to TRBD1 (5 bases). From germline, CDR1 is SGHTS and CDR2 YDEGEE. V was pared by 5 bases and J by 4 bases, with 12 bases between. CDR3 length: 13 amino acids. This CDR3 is CASRRGDRTEAFF. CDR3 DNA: TGTGCCAGCAGGCGGGGGGACCGCACTGAAGCTTTCTTT.

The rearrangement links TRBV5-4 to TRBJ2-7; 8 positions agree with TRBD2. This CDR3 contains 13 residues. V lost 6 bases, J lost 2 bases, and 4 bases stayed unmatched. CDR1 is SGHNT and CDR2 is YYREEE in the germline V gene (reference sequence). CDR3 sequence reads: CASTGGATYEQYF. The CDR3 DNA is TGTGCCAGCACCGGGGGGGCTACCTACGAGCAGTACTTC.

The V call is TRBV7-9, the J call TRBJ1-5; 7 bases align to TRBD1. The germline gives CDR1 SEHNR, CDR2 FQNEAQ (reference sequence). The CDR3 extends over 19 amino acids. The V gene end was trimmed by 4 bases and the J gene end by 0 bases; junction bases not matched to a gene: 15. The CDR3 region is CASSSYYGTAKTSNQPQHF. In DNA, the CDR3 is TGTGCCAGCAGCTCATACTACGGGACAGCTAAAACTAGCAATCAGCCCCAGCATTTT.

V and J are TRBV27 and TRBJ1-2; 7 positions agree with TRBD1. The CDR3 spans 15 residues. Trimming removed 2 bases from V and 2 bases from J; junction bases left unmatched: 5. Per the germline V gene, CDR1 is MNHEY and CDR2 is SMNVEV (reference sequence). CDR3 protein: CASSLRTGDNYGYTF. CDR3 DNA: TGTGCCAGCAGTTTAAGAACAGGGGACAACTATGGCTACACCTTC.

CDR3 sequence reads: CASSRLAGLNEQFF. CDR3 coding DNA: TGTGCCAGTAGCCGACTAGCGGGGCTTAATGAGCAGTTCTTC. The V gene is TRBV19, the J gene TRBJ2-1; the match to TRBD2 covers 11 bases. The CDR3 has 14 amino acids. Germline V gene sequence: CDR1 LNHDA, CDR2 SQIVND (reference sequence). J lost 7 bases, V lost 6 bases, and 5 bases had no gene match.

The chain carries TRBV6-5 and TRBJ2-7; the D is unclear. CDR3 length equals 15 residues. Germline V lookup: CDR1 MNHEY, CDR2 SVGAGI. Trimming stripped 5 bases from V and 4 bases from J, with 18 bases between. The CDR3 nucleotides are TGTGCCAGCAGTCACCAACAGTCCCCTAAATACGAGCAGTACTTC. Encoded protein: CASSHQQSPKYEQYF.

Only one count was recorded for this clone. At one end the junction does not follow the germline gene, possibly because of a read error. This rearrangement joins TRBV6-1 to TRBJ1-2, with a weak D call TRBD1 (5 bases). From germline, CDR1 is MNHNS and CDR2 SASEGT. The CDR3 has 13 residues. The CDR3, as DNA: TGTGCCAGCAGTGAAGTTGACAGCCGACCTACTGTCTTC. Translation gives CASSEVDSRPTVF.

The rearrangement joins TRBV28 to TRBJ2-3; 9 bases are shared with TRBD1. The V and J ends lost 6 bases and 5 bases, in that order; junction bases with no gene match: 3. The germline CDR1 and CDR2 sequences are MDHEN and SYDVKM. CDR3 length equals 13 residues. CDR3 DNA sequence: TGTGCCAGCAGGAGACAGGGGGTAGATACGCAGTATTTT. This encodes CASRRQGVDTQYF.

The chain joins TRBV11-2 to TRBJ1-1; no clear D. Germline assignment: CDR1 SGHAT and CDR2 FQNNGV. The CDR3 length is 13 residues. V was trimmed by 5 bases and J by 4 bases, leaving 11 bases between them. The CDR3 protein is CASSQVYTTEAFF. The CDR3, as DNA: TGTGCCAGCAGCCAAGTCTATACCACTGAAGCTTTCTTT. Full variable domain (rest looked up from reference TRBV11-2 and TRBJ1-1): EAGVAQSPRYKIIEKRQSVAFWCNPISGHATLYWYQQILGQGPKLLIQFQNNGVVDDSQLPKDRFSAERLKGVDSTLKIQPAKLEDSAVYLCASSQVYTTEAFFGQGTRLTVV.

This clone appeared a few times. The CDR3 nucleotides are TGTGCCAGCAGCGTAGTTGGACAGGGCCTGAACTATGGCTACACCTTC. As protein: CASSVVGQGLNYGYTF. The chain links TRBV9 to TRBJ1-2; TRBD1 aligns across 8 bases. The ends lost 0 bases at V and 2 bases at J; junction bases unmatched: 6. Germline-derived CDR1 and CDR2 are SGDLS and YYNGEE. The CDR3 totals 16 residues.

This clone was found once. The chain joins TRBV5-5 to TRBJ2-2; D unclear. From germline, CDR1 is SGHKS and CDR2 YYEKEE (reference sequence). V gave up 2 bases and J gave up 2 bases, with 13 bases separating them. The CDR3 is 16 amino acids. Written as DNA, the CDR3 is TGTGCCAGCAGCTTCTTTGCGCCTTTAAACACCGGGGAGCTGTTTTTT. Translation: CASSFFAPLNTGELFF.

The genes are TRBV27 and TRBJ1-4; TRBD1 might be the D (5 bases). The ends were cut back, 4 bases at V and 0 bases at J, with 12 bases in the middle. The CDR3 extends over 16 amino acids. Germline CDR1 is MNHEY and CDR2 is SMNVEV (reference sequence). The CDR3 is CASSYRVGATNEKLFF. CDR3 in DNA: TGTGCCAGCAGTTATCGGGTAGGGGCAACTAATGAAAAACTGTTTTTT.

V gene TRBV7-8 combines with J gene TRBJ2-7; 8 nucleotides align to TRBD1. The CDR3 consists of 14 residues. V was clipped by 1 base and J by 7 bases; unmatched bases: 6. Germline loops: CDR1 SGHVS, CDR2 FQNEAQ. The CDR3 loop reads CASSLGQGAVEQYF. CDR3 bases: TGTGCCAGCAGCTTAGGGCAGGGGGCGGTTGAGCAGTACTTC.

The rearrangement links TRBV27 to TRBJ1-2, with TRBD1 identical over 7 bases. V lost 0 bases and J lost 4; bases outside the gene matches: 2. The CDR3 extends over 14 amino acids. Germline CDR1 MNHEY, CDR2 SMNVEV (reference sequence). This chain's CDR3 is CASSLSTGVYGYTF. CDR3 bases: TGTGCCAGCAGTTTATCCACAGGGGTCTATGGCTACACCTTC.

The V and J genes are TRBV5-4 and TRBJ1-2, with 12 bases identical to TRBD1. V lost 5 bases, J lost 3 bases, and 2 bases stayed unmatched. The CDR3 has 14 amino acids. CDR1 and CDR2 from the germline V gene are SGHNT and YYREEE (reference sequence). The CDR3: CASRGTGGDYGYTF. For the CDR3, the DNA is TGTGCCAGCAGGGGGACAGGGGGCGACTATGGCTACACCTTC.

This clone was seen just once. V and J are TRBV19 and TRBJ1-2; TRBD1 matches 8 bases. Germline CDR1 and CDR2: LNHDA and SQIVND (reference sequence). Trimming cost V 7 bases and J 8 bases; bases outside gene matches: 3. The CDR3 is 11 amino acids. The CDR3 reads CASTDRAGYTF. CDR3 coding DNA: TGTGCCAGTACGGACAGGGCCGGCTACACCTTC.

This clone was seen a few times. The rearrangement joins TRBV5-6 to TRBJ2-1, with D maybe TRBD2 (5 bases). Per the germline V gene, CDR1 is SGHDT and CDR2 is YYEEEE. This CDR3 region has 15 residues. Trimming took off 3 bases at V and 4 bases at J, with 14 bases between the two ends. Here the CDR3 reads CASSSLHRLYNEQFF. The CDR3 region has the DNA TGTGCCAGCAGCTCCCTCCACAGACTATACAATGAGCAGTTCTTC.

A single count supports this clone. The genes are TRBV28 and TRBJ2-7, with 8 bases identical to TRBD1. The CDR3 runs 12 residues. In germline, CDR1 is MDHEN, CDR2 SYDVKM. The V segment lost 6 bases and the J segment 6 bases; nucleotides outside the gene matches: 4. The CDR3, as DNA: TGTGCCAGCAGCAAACAGGGGGGCGAGCAGTACTTC. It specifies CASSKQGGEQYF.

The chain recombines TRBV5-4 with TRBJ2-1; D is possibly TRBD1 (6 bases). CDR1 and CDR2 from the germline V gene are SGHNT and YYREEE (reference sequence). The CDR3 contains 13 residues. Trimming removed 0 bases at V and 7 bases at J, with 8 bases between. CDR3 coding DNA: TGTGCCAGCAGCTTGGACAGGGCGAATGAGCAGTTCTTC. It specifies CASSLDRANEQFF. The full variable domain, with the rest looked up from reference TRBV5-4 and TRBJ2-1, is ETGVTQSPTHLIKTRGQQVTLRCSSQSGHNTVSWYQQALGQGPQFIFQYYREEENGRGNFPPRFSGLQFPNYSSELNVNALELDDSALYLCASSLDRANEQFFGPGTRLTVL.

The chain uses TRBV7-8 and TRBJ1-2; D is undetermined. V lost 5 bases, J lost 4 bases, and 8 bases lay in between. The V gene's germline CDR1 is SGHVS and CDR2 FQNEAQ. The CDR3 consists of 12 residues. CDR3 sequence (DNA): TGTGCCAGCAGCCCCAACTCCTATGGCTACACCTTC. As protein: CASSPNSYGYTF.

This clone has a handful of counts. The CDR3 loop reads CASSVQGNTEAFF. The CDR3 DNA is TGCGCCAGCAGTGTTCAGGGAAACACTGAAGCTTTCTTT. V is TRBV10-1 and J is TRBJ1-1; D is perhaps TRBD1 (5 bases). V gave up 4 bases and J gave up 2 bases, with 8 bases separating them. CDR1 and CDR2 from the germline V gene are WNHNN and SYGVQD (reference sequence). The CDR3 sequence is 13 residues long.

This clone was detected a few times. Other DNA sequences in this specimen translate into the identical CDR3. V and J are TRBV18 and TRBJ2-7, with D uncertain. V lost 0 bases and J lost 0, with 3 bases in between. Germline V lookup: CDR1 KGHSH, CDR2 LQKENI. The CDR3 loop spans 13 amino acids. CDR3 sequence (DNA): TGTGCCAGCTCACCACCGAGCTCCTACGAGCAGTACTTC. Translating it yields CASSPPSSYEQYF.